This T cell receptor beta chain is from a study of T cell changes during pregnancy in multiple sclerosis. Per germline, CDR1 SGHDT and CDR2 YYEEEE. The CDR3 loop spans 16 amino acids. The V segment lost 5 bases and the J segment 5 bases; nucleotides outside the gene matches: 11. Some clones are missing from TCRdb's copy, which holds only in-frame ones; the method was immunoSEQ multiplex PCR. The profile shows fewer than 110,000 clones, 91% of them singletons. The chain is built from TRBV5-6 and TRBJ2-2; TRBD1 aligns across 8 bases. This sequence originates from a female donor with multiple sclerosis, enrolled in a pregnancy study. The sample was peripheral blood, taken in the second trimester of pregnancy. The CDR3, as DNA: TGTGCCAGCAGTCTAAGGACAGGGTGGCGGACCGGGGAGCTGTTTTTT. As protein: CASSLRTGWRTGELFF.